The present entry profiles one T cell receptor beta chain with its context. This clonotype was seen a few times. Its antigen is currently not known. Per-base quality was not reported, and no clone a single base away is much larger than it. Library preparation employed 5' RACE. For sequencing, an Illumina HiSeq 2500 was employed. The second PCR ran for roughly 7 to 11 cycles and used a J-beta primer mix along with a sample-barcoded 5' primer. Each TCR beta cDNA molecule received a unique molecular identifier from a template-switch 5' adaptor carrying 12 random nucleotides. Each sample yielded at least 3 million CDR3-containing paired-end reads. The Mint cDNA synthesis kit, primed by a TRBC-specific oligonucleotide, was used to synthesize first-strand cDNA from all RNA. Following uracil-DNA glycosylase treatment, all cDNA underwent a first 18-cycle PCR with the universal primers M1SS and BC2_uni_R. Concerning the study's data processing: For normalization, 1 million high-quality reads, each with a distinct molecular identifier, were randomly selected from each sample. Instead of being binned into consensus sequences, reads with shared molecular identifiers were discarded. MiTCR, set to a Q25 quality threshold and the strictest error-elimination algorithm, was used for CDR3 identification, clonotype clustering and error correction. A nonparametric unseen species model using Euler transformation provided a lower-bound estimate of total TCR beta diversity. The public reads were reanalyzed by TCRdb: fastp trimming at Q25, MiXCR alignment, in-frame beta chains only. For every CDR3 protein sequence, its rows merge into one entry that carries the most common genes and DNA. For this entry, the V and J calls and clone size follow TCRdb and not the study's own pipeline. In all, the sample holds around 850,000 distinct CDR3 sequences, and around 36% of those were seen once. The ten most abundant clones make up 10% to 15% of the sample.

This sample stems from a study of blood T cells in healthy people across ages (dated by TCRdb to between 2014 and 2016). Study-level background: In model experiments, roughly one uniquely barcoded TCR beta cDNA molecule per two T cells was captured by template switching. The study measured age-related changes in TCR beta repertoire diversity using deep sequencing normalized with unique cDNA molecular identifiers. Four age groups were formed from the donors: young (average approximately 17 years), middle-aged (approximately 40), aged (roughly 56) and long-lived (less than 85). To avoid experimental bias, donors of different ages were distributed randomly across sequencing lanes. For two donors (one aged 18 to 30 and one aged 80 or older), the study analyzed two additional independent replicas of 1 million unique cDNA reads from the same blood draw.

Taken from cysteine to phenylalanine, the CDR3 has 15 residues. Of the read, only the CDR3 DNA is kept; its 45 bases are in frame from base 1. The junction shows trimming of 5 bases on V and 10 bases on J, and the gene matches do not reach 11 bases of it. CDR1 and CDR2, looked up from the germline V gene (reference sequence), are SEHNR and FQNEAQ. The 39 donors, aged 6 to 90 years, were systemically healthy Caucasian individuals from Russia. Each donor gave around 9 milliliters of peripheral blood, collected into EDTA-treated Vacutainer tubes. PBMCs were isolated by Ficoll-Paque density-gradient centrifugation, with at least 7 million obtained per sample. Trizol reagent was used to extract total RNA from PBMCs, with at least 5 micrograms per sample. The percentages of naive CD45RAhigh/CD27high T cells were determined by flow cytometry on a PBMC aliquot from every donor. The paper as a whole reports these results and caveats: The percentage of naive T cells measured by flow cytometry correlated strongly with observed TCR beta diversity. Donor CMV infection status was unknown, potentially confounding age-related changes in expanded clonotypes. Observed TCR beta diversity per million T cells fell roughly linearly with age, and a significant reduction was already apparent by age around 40. Bulk unsorted PBMC profiling prevented conclusive comparison of naive and antigen-experienced compartments. Estimates of total diversity based on one million sequenced T cells were regarded as lower bounds and as underestimates. Compared with the aged group, the long-lived group had more naive CD4+ T cells, fewer expanded clones and increased TCR diversity, suggesting age selection.

The chain is assembled from TRBV7-9 and TRBJ2-1, and 10 bases in between align with TRBD2. Source material: blood. The sequence was collected from a man younger than 30 in good health. The nucleotide sequence reads as follows: TGTGCCAGCAGCAACAGCGGGGGGGCCGGAAAGGAGCAGTTCTTC. Its protein reads: CASSNSGGAGKEQFF.